The subject of this entry is one T cell receptor (beta chain). This sample was included in a study of blood T cell repertoires in COVID-19. For the study at large: Sites across the United States, Italy and Spain contributed samples from acute and convalescent COVID-19.

CDR3 length: 15 amino acids. Looked up from germline, CDR1 is SGHNT and CDR2 is YYREEE (reference sequence). Trimming pared 3 bases from V and 2 bases from J, leaving 15 bases between. How the authors handled the data: Reference gene primers were amplified, and this amplification served to estimate nucleated cell counts. Some clones are missing from TCRdb's copy, which holds only in-frame ones; the method was immunoSEQ multiplex PCR. V and J calls and clone size come straight from that table; D and trimming were deduced from the DNA. The table includes tens of thousands of clones, roughly 87% detected once.

The chain joins TRBV5-4 to TRBJ2-7; tentative D call: TRBD1 (5 bases). What was sequenced was peripheral blood. The receptor's source is a woman aged 80 or older with acute or convalescent COVID-19. The CDR3 loop is CASSWPLLGAYEQYF. Written as DNA, the CDR3 is TGTGCCAGCAGCTGGCCCCTCCTAGGGGCCTACGAGCAGTACTTC.